These T cell receptor beta chains were read from a single sample in a study of blood T cell repertoires in COVID-19. Data came from immunoSEQ multiplex PCR; TCRdb stores just in-frame clones and leaves some out. In the table there are around 110,000 clones, 90% of which are singletons. Sequenced sample: peripheral blood. These receptors were taken from a human donor with active COVID-19. The donor label of this sample is uncertain. Both conserved end residues are part of each CDR3. Each record gives: D gene, J gene, V gene, clone size, CDR3 DNA, CDR3 protein. D genes are given only for firm matches. Clone size, where shown, is once, few, many, or a class for clones that have expanded.

- TRBJ1-5 TRBV6-5 - TGTGCCAGCAGCGAGCGACAGAGCAATCAGCCCCAGCATTTT CASSERQSNQPQHF
TRBD1 TRBJ2-5 TRBV6-6 once TGTGCCAGCAGTTCCGACAGGGAAGAGACCCAGTACTTC CASSSDREETQYF
- TRBJ2-7 TRBV21-1 - TGTGCCAGCAGCAAAGAAAGGGACAGGGGATCCTACGAGCAGTACTTC CASSKERDRGSYEQYF
TRBD1 TRBJ1-1 TRBV5-1 once TGCGCCAGCAGGGAGGGGGCTGGTACTGAAGCTTTCTTT CASREGAGTEAFF
- TRBJ2-3 TRBV10-3 - TGTGCCATCAGTGCTACCGGGACATCCACAGATACGCAGTATTTT CAISATGTSTDTQYF
TRBD1 TRBJ2-1 TRBV7-6 - TGTGCCAGCAGCTCTCGACAGGGGACACACAATGAGCAGTTCTTC CASSSRQGTHNEQFF
- TRBJ2-3 TRBV7-2 - TGTGCCAGCAGCCTTGACAGGAGGAGAACAGATACGCAGTATTTT CASSLDRRRTDTQYF
TRBD2 TRBJ2-5 TRBV7-7 once TGTGCTAGCAGCTTCTCAACCGCGGGGGGAGGTTGGGAGACCCAGTACTTC CASSFSTAGGGWETQYF
- TRBJ1-2 TRBV28 - TGTGCCAGCAGCCAAGACAGGTCTCCCTATGGCTACACCTTC CASSQDRSPYGYTF
- TRBJ1-2 TRBV6-5 - TGTGCCAGCAGGAAAGGGAGGGTTAACTATGGCTACACCTTC CASRKGRVNYGYTF
TRBD1 TRBJ1-3 TRBV11-2 - TGTGCCAGCAGCTTTCGACAGGGGCGAGGGTCTGGAAACACCATATATTTT CASSFRQGRGSGNTIYF
- TRBJ1-6 TRBV19 - TGTGCCAGTAGTATCGACAGCTCCTATAATTCACCCCTCCACTTT CASSIDSSYNSPLHF
- TRBJ1-1 TRBV5-1 - TGCGCCAGCAGCTTGTCGACTAAATTGGACACTGAAGCTTTCTTT CASSLSTKLDTEAFF
- TRBJ1-2 TRBV18 - TGTGCCAGCTCACCGCGGGACGGGGAGAGCGGCTACACCTTC CASSPRDGESGYTF
TRBD2 TRBJ2-5 TRBV7-2 - TGTGCCAGCAGAGATAGCGGGGTAATTCAAGAGACCCAGTACTTC CASRDSGVIQETQYF
- TRBJ2-3 TRBV5-1 once TGCGCCAGCAGCCCCCTCGTCCCTGCGGGGGCCCCCACAGATACGCAGTATTTT CASSPLVPAGAPTDTQYF
- TRBJ1-2 TRBV7-3 - TGTGCCAGCAGCCCAACGGCGCCCGGGGTTGGCTACACCTTC CASSPTAPGVGYTF
- TRBJ1-4 TRBV11-3 - TGTGCCAGCAGCACACGGAGGTGTGATGAAAAACTGTTTTTT CASSTRRCDEKLFF
TRBD2 TRBJ2-3 TRBV30 - TGTGCCTACACGCCGGGGACTAGCGGGGTCCTCACAGATACGCAGTATTTT CAYTPGTSGVLTDTQYF
TRBD2 TRBJ2-1 TRBV7-2 - TGTGCCAGCAGCTCCAAGCGGGGGCCCTACAATGAGCAGTTCTTC CASSSKRGPYNEQFF
TRBD2 TRBJ2-3 TRBV27 - TGTGCCAGCATGTCTCTAGCGGGGGGCGTGTACTCAGGTACGCAGTATTTT CASMSLAGGVYSGTQYF
- TRBJ2-7 TRBV7-9 - TGTGCCAGCGGGCGGGACAGCCAATACTACGAGCAGTACTTC CASGRDSQYYEQYF
TRBD2 TRBJ2-3 TRBV6-4 - TGTGCCAGCAGTCCTAGCGGGGGGGCATCAGATACGCAGTATTTT CASSPSGGASDTQYF
- TRBJ1-6 TRBV6-5 - TGTGCCAGCCGTCGTAGCTGGGATAATTCACCCCTCCACTTT CASRRSWDNSPLHF
TRBD1 TRBJ1-1 TRBV3-1/TRBV3-2 once TGTGCCAGCAGCCTCCGACAGGGGGCCGCAGCTTTCTTT CASSLRQGAAAFF
- TRBJ1-1 TRBV28 - TGTGCCAGCAGTTTTTTAGGGGCGAGAACTGAAGCTTTCTTT CASSFLGARTEAFF
- TRBJ2-1 TRBV5-6 - TGTGCCAGCAGCTTGTACGGGGGGCGTTACAATGAGCAGTTCTTC CASSLYGGRYNEQFF
TRBD1 TRBJ2-7 TRBV6-2/TRBV6-3 - TGTGCCAGCAGTCCCATACAGGGGACCTACGAGCAGTACTTC CASSPIQGTYEQYF